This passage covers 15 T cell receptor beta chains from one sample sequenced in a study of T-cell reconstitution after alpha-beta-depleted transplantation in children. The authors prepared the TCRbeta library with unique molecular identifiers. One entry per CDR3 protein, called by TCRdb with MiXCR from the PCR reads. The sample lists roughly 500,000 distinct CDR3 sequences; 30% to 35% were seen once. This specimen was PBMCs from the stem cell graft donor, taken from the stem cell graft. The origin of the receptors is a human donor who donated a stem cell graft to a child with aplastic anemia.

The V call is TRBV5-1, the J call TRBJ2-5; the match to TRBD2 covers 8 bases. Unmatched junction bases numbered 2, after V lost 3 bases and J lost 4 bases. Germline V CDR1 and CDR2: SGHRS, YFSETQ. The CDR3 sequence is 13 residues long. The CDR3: CASSSGLGETQYF. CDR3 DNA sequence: TGCGCCAGCAGCTCGGGACTAGGAGAGACCCAGTACTTC.

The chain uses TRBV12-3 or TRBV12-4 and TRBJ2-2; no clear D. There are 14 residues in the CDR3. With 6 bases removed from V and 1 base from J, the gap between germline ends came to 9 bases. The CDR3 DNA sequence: TGTGCCAGCAGCATCGGTCTGAACACCGGGGAGCTGTTTTTT. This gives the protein CASSIGLNTGELFF.

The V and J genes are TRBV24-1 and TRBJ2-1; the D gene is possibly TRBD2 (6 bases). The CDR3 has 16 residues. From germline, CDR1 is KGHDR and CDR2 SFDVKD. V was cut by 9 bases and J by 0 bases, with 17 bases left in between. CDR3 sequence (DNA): TGTGCCACCCTCCGGCGTAGCGGAGTCTCCTACAATGAGCAGTTCTTC. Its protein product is CATLRRSGVSYNEQFF.

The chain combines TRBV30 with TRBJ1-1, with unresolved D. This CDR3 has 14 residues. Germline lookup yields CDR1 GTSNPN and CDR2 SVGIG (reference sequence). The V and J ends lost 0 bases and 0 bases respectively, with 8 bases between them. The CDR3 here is CAWSVWQMNTEAFF. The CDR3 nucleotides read TGTGCCTGGAGTGTTTGGCAGATGAACACTGAAGCTTTCTTT.

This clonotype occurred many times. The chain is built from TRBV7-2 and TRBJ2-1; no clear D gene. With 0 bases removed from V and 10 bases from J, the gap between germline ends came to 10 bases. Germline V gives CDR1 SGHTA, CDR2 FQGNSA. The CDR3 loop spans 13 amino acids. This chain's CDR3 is CASSLATFSEQFF. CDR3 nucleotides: TGTGCCAGCAGCTTAGCGACCTTTTCCGAGCAGTTCTTC.

This CDR3 is CASSSGQGEVEQFF. CDR3 bases: TGTGCCAGCAGCTCCGGACAGGGGGAGGTTGAGCAGTTCTTC. This chain joins TRBV7-6 and TRBJ2-1; TRBD1 matches at 10 bases. Germline values: CDR1 SGHVS, CDR2 FNYEAQ. This CDR3 has 14 residues. Trimming at V came to 4 bases and at J to 9 bases, leaving 6 bases not matched to a gene.

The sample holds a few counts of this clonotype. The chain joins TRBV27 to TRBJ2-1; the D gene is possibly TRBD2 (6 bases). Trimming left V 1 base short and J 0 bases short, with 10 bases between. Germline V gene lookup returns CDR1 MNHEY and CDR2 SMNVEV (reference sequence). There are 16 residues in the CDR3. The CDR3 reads CASSLFLTSSYNEQFF. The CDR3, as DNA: TGTGCCAGCAGTTTATTCCTGACTAGCTCCTACAATGAGCAGTTCTTC.

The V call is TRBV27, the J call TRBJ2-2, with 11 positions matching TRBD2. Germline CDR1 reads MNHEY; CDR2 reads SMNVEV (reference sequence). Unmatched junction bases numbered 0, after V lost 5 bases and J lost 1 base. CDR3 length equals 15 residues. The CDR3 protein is CASSTSGRNTGELFF. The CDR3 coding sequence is TGTGCCAGCAGTACTAGCGGGAGGAACACCGGGGAGCTGTTTTTT.

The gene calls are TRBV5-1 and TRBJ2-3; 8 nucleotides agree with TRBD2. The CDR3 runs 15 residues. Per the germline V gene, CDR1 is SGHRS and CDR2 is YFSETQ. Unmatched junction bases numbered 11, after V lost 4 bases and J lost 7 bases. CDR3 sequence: CASSEGLGSRYTQYF. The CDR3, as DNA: TGCGCCAGCAGCGAGGGACTAGGAAGTCGGTATACGCAGTATTTT.

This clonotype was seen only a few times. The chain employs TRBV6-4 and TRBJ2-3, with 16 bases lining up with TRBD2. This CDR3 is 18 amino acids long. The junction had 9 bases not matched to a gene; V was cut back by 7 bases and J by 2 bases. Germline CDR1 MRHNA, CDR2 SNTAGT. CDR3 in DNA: TGTGCCAGCACATCCGGGACTAGCGGGAGGGCCCTCACAGATACGCAGTATTTT. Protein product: CASTSGTSGRALTDTQYF.

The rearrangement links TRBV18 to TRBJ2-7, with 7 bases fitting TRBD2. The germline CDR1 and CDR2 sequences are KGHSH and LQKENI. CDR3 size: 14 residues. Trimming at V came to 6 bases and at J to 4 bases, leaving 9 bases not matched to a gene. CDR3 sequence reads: CASSPGTIVYEQYF. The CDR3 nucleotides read TGTGCCAGCTCCCCCGGGACTATAGTTTACGAGCAGTACTTC.

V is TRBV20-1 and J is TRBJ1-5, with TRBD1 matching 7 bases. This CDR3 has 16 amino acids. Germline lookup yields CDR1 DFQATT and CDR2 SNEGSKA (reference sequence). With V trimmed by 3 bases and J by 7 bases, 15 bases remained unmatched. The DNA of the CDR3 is TGCAGTGCTAGGGGCCCGACAGGGTTTCGAGGACAGCCCCAGCATTTT. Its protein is CSARGPTGFRGQPQHF.

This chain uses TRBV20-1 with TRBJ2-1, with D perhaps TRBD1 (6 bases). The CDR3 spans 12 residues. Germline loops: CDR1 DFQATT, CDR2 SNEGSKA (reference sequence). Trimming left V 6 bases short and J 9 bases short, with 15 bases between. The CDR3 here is CSARGGGTEQFF. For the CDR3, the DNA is TGCAGTGCCAGGGGTGGGGGCACTGAGCAGTTCTTC.

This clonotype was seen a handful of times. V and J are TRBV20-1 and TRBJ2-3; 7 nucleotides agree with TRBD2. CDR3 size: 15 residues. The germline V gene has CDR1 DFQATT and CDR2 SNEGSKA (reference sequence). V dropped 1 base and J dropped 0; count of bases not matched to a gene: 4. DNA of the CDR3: TGCAGTGCTAGAGGGAGCGGGGACAGCACAGATACGCAGTATTTT. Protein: CSARGSGDSTDTQYF.

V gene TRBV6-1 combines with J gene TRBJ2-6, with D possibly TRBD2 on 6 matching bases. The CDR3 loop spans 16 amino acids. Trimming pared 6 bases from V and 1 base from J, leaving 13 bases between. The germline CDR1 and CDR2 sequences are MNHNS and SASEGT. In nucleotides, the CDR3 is TGTGCCAGCAGCGAACCAGGGAGGTCTGGGGCCAACGTCCTGACTTTC. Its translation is CASSEPGRSGANVLTF.